The rows below give T cell receptor beta chains drawn from one sample of a study of shared clonotypes between healthy human individuals. Here immunoSEQ multiplex PCR was the method, and the copy in TCRdb shows in-frame clones only, minus some. The sample has about 600,000 clones; roughly 79% are singletons. Sequencing was done on a sample of PBMCs. Receptors originate from a woman between 40 and 55 years old in good health. Some clones in this sample may be carry-over from other donors' samples. CDR3s include the opening cysteine and the closing phenylalanine or tryptophan.

V | CDR3
TRBV5-1 | CASSLGLAGVEQYF
TRBV23-1 | CASSRGRETQYF
TRBV30 | CAWSELAGLTDTQYF
TRBV10-3 | CAIKQGEGYTF
TRBV18 | CASSPTGTGGIETQYF
TRBV15 | CATSRGVAGAYEQYF
TRBV28 | CASSPSGVFTEAFF
TRBV4-1 | CASSSPGQPTRETQYF
TRBV6-4 | CASRETSGANVLTF
TRBV18 | CASSPGEETQYF
TRBV6-5 | CASSYHGAGELFF
TRBV7-3 | CASSPSGMITDTQYF
TRBV1 | CTSRGQVRKTYGYTF
TRBV5-4 | CASTTPGTAPYEQYF
TRBV19 | CASSAGTGLLSNQPQHF
TRBV4-1 | CASSQVQTDTQYF
TRBV18 | CASSPGGQGFYEQYF
TRBV28 | CASSTLAGGSWNEQFF
TRBV4-3 | CASSQETGQIQPQHF
TRBV2 | CASSWRDTQYF
TRBV5-4 | CASSIGGEGTEAFF
TRBV5-1 | CASSPSTGGTDTQYF
TRBV19 | CATRGKRSYNEQFF
TRBV18 | CASSPPSQETQYF
TRBV2 | CASSVQGTTEAFF
TRBV18 | CASSQTGSSYEQYF
TRBV19 | CASSKEGGGWGYTF
TRBV7-3 | CASSRTGLINEQFF
TRBV13 | CASSSRTGAFTDTQYF
TRBV18 | CASSPPFGETEAFF
TRBV5-4 | CASSLGGNTGELFF
TRBV4-2 | CASSQDWHMNTEAFF
TRBV6-6 | CASSYSSGQGTYGYTF
TRBV28 | CASSSPSSSGGAEQYF
TRBV19 | CASSGQYSNQPQHF
TRBV7-5 | CVRRTYDGLFRIYEQYF
TRBV23-1 | CASSQGSDTLYNEQFF
TRBV25-1 | CASSRGWVDTEAFF
TRBV5-5 | CASSVGTGGGYEQYF
TRBV5-1 | CASSPRTGRDTEAFF
TRBV21-1 | CASSKVLASGGSYEQYF
TRBV10-3 | CAIRTGRDQPQHF
TRBV9 | CASSVGGGDYGYTF
TRBV2 | CASRGAAYEQYF
TRBV5-1 | CASSLAANSYNEQFF
TRBV5-1 | CASSLELAAENIQYF
TRBV7-3 | CASSSVPTGPRDYGYTF
TRBV6-1 | CASSEQGGGETQYF
TRBV28 | CASSGGISGAQETQYF
TRBV9 | CASSAPGTSNNEQFF
TRBV7-9 | CASRSSALRDKDGQEAFF
TRBV7-2 | CASSLPNLGAYEQYF
TRBV27 | CASSLLPSGTGNNEQFF